The 27 T cell receptor beta chains below all came from one sample that was sequenced in a study of CD8 T cells in ankylosing spondylitis (dated by TCRdb to 2016 to 2017). The method behind the library was 5' RACE. TCRdb lists the instrument as Illumina HiSeq 2500. TCRdb reprocessed the public reads (quality trimming at Q25 with fastp, clone calling with MiXCR) and kept in-frame beta chains. Rows are unified per CDR3 protein, each entry keeping the most common DNA and genes. This sample has 100,000 to 150,000 distinct CDR3 sequences in its table, and 9.3% of those were observed once. The ten top clones hold approximately 3.3% of the sample. Sequencing was done on a sample of blood, either unsorted or a sorted T cell fraction (not recorded which). The receptors were sampled from a male donor with ankylosing spondylitis or in good health (not recorded which).

This chain uses TRBV5-6 with TRBJ2-7, with 10 bases matching TRBD1. In germline, CDR1 is SGHDT, CDR2 YYEEEE. Trimming took 2 bases from V and 5 from J; bases not matched to a gene: 4. This CDR3 is built from 14 residues. CDR3 coding DNA: TGTGCCAGCAGCTTCTGGGACAGGGGCCACGAGCAGTACTTC. It yields the protein CASSFWDRGHEQYF.

This clonotype has at least ten counts. The rearrangement links TRBV20-1 to TRBJ2-3; D ambiguous. The CDR3 has 14 residues. CDR1 is DFQATT and CDR2 is SNEGSKA in the germline V gene (reference sequence). Deletions cut 0 bases from V and 2 bases from J, with 9 bases between. CDR3 protein: CSARDQAVTDTQYF. The CDR3 DNA sequence: TGCAGTGCTAGAGATCAAGCAGTCACAGATACGCAGTATTTT.

The gene calls are TRBV2 and TRBJ1-5; D gene uncertain. Trimming shortened V by 6 bases and J by 1 base, and 7 bases separated the two germline ends. Germline CDR1 is SNHLY and CDR2 is FYNNEI. CDR3 length equals 13 residues. The CDR3 loop reads CASRLRSNQPQHF. Written as DNA, the CDR3 is TGTGCCAGCAGACTCAGGAGCAATCAGCCCCAGCATTTT.

This clonotype occurred many times. This sequence joins TRBV5-6 and TRBJ2-3; D may match TRBD1 or TRBD2 (5 bases each). This CDR3 has 14 amino acids. The germline gives CDR1 SGHDT, CDR2 YYEEEE. Trimming left V 3 bases short and J 2 bases short, with 10 bases between. The CDR3 region is CASSYGTTTDTQYF. CDR3 in DNA: TGTGCCAGCAGCTACGGGACGACCACAGATACGCAGTATTTT.

This clonotype was seen ten or more times. CDR3 coding DNA: TGTGCCAGTAGCGACCGTGGCTATGGCTACACCTTC. Residues: CASSDRGYGYTF. The rearrangement links TRBV19 to TRBJ1-2; D gene uncertain. From germline, CDR1 is LNHDA and CDR2 SQIVND (reference sequence). V was shortened by 6 bases and J by 4 bases, with 9 bases between the two germline ends. The CDR3 has 12 amino acids.

This rearrangement joins TRBV12-3 or TRBV12-4 to TRBJ1-4, with D perhaps matching TRBD1 (6 bases). This CDR3 is 15 amino acids long. V gave up 3 bases and J gave up 0 bases, with 8 bases separating them. The CDR3 reads CASSFRTATNEKLFF. The CDR3 DNA follows: TGTGCCAGCAGTTTCCGGACAGCAACTAATGAAAAACTGTTTTTT.

Ten or more counts support this clonotype. The V and J genes are TRBV7-2 and TRBJ2-7, with D possibly being TRBD1 (5 bases). Germline V gene data show CDR1 as SGHTA and CDR2 as FQGNSA. The CDR3 is 15 residues long. Trimming removed 5 bases from V and 6 bases from J, with 20 bases in between. The CDR3 loop reads CASSKIDSNVSEQYF. The CDR3 DNA sequence: TGTGCCAGCAGCAAAATCGACAGTAATGTCTCCGAGCAGTACTTC.

This clonotype was seen more than once but under ten times. The J gene is TRBJ1-5, the V gene TRBV15; tentative D call: TRBD1 (6 bases). The V and J ends lost 0 bases and 5 bases respectively, with 17 bases between them. The CDR3 is 17 amino acids. The germline CDR1 and CDR2 sequences are LNHNV and YYDKDF (reference sequence). CDR3 in DNA: TGTGCCACCAGCAGAGATGTCCCAGGGGCGTTCGATCAGCCCCAGCATTTT. Its protein is CATSRDVPGAFDQPQHF. Full variable domain (rest looked up from reference TRBV15 and TRBJ1-5): DAMVIQNPRYQVTQFGKPVTLSCSQTLNHNVMYWYQQKSSQAPKLLFHYYDKDFNNEADTPDNFQSRRPNTSFCFLDIRSPGLGDTAMYLCATSRDVPGAFDQPQHFGDGTRLSIL.

This clonotype was counted at least ten times. The genes are TRBV5-6 and TRBJ1-5, with D uncertain. Trimming removed 2 bases from V and 0 bases from J, with 9 bases in between. The CDR3 is 15 residues long. CDR1 is SGHDT and CDR2 is YYEEEE in the germline V gene. The CDR3 DNA reads as TGTGCCAGCAGCTTTTCACCCTATAGCAATCAGCCCCAGCATTTT. Amino acid sequence: CASSFSPYSNQPQHF.

This clonotype was seen at least ten times. This chain links TRBV7-9 with TRBJ1-1, with D perhaps TRBD1 (5 bases). The CDR3 covers 14 residues. Per the germline V gene, CDR1 is SEHNR and CDR2 is FQNEAQ (reference sequence). Trimming took off 5 bases at V and 1 base at J, with 11 bases between the two ends. DNA for the CDR3: TGTGCCAGCAGCAAAACAGGCCGGAACACTGAAGCTTTCTTT. The encoded protein is CASSKTGRNTEAFF.

The genes are TRBV5-1 and TRBJ2-1; 7 nucleotides align to TRBD2. The junction had 4 bases not matched to a gene; V was cut back by 0 bases and J by 1 base. The length of the CDR3 is 16 residues. In germline, CDR1 is SGHRS, CDR2 YFSETQ. This CDR3 reads CASSLEAGISYNEQFF. Here the CDR3 DNA reads TGCGCCAGCAGCTTGGAAGCGGGAATATCCTACAATGAGCAGTTCTTC.

This clonotype was seen once. A much larger clone differs from this one at a single base, so this may be a read error. The CDR3 DNA sequence: TGTGCCAGCAGTGTAGAGACTAGCGGATACAATGACCAGTTCTTC. The encoded protein is CASSVETSGYNDQFF. The chain combines TRBV2 with TRBJ2-1; 9 bases align to TRBD2. CDR1 is SNHLY and CDR2 is FYNNEI in the germline V gene. This CDR3 is 15 amino acids long.

The sample holds a few counts of this clonotype. The chain combines TRBV7-2 with TRBJ2-1; D is possibly TRBD2 (5 bases). This CDR3 has 17 amino acids. Germline CDR1 reads SGHTA; CDR2 reads FQGNSA. Deletions cut 5 bases from V and 1 base from J, with 18 bases between. CDR3 protein: CASSGRLEDDSYNEQFF. CDR3 coding DNA: TGTGCCAGCAGCGGGAGATTGGAGGATGATTCCTACAATGAGCAGTTCTTC.

The chain links TRBV29-1 to TRBJ1-1; 8 bases fit TRBD1. Germline CDR1 is SQVTM and CDR2 is ANQGSEA. This CDR3 has 13 residues. V lost 7 bases and J lost 3; bases outside the gene matches: 7. CDR3 protein: CSAPGQGHTEAFF. In nucleotides, the CDR3 is TGCAGCGCCCCCGGACAGGGCCACACTGAAGCTTTCTTT.

This clonotype was counted ten times or more. The CDR3 DNA is TGTGCCAGCAGTTCAGGACTACCTCAGTACTTC. Its translation is CASSSGLPQYF. The J gene is TRBJ2-7, the V gene TRBV28, with D possibly being TRBD2 (6 bases). The CDR3 runs to 11 residues. The V end lost 4 bases, the J end lost 10 bases, and 11 bases lay between the germline ends. The V gene's germline CDR1 is MDHEN and CDR2 SYDVKM.

Here the CDR3 reads CASSGKTGDENIQYF. CDR3 coding DNA: TGTGCCAGCAGTGGAAAGACAGGGGACGAAAACATTCAGTACTTC. The chain links TRBV2 to TRBJ2-4; 8 bases are a match to TRBD1. The CDR3 is made up of 15 amino acids. Germline V gene lookup returns CDR1 SNHLY and CDR2 FYNNEI. J lost 5 bases, V lost 4 bases, and 7 bases had no gene match. Filled out from reference TRBV2 and TRBJ2-4, the complete variable domain reads EPEVTQTPSHQVTQMGQEVILRCVPISNHLYFYWYRQILGQKVEFLVSFYNNEISEKSEIFDDQFSVERPDGSNFTLKIRSTKLEDSAMYFCASSGKTGDENIQYFGAGTRLSVL.

This clonotype occurred many times. The V call is TRBV11-2, the J call TRBJ2-1, with TRBD2 as a possible D gene (6 bases). Germline CDR1 and CDR2: SGHAT and FQNNGV. This CDR3 comprises 18 residues. V was trimmed by 1 base and J by 0 bases, leaving 16 bases between them. CDR3 residues: CASSLVGSGGVSYNEQFF. CDR3 DNA: TGTGCCAGCAGCTTAGTTGGATCTGGCGGGGTCTCCTACAATGAGCAGTTCTTC.

At least ten counts were recorded for this clonotype. The chain joins TRBV7-9 to TRBJ1-2; the D gene is possibly TRBD1 (6 bases). V was cut by 5 bases and J by 4 bases, with 11 bases left in between. This CDR3 spans 13 amino acids. Germline-derived CDR1 and CDR2 are SEHNR and FQNEAQ (reference sequence). CDR3 region: CASSARGGYGYTF. The CDR3 region has the DNA TGTGCCAGCAGCGCCAGGGGAGGCTATGGCTACACCTTC.

This clonotype was counted a few times. This chain uses TRBV5-1 with TRBJ2-3; the D gene could be TRBD1 or TRBD2 (6 bases each). V lost 4 bases, J lost 8 bases, and 17 bases lay in between. Germline V gives CDR1 SGHRS, CDR2 YFSETQ. This CDR3 spans 14 amino acids. The CDR3 here is CASSTATGGGTQYF. CDR3 DNA sequence: TGCGCCAGCAGCACCGCCACCGGAGGGGGTACGCAGTATTTT.

In its sample, this clonotype was seen many times. The chain couples TRBV15 to TRBJ1-2, with a possible D match to TRBD1 (5 bases). V lost 3 bases and J 8 bases, leaving 13 bases between the germline ends. The CDR3 totals 13 residues. The germline V gene has CDR1 LNHNV and CDR2 YYDKDF (reference sequence). The CDR3 bases are TGTGCCACCAGCAGTCGAGACAGAGGGGGCTACACCTTC. It specifies CATSSRDRGGYTF.

In its sample, this clonotype was seen many times. The chain uses TRBV29-1 and TRBJ1-4; a weak D match, TRBD1 (5 bases). Germline CDR1 and CDR2: SQVTM and ANQGSEA. The CDR3 is 14 amino acids. V lost 6 bases and J 0 bases, leaving 11 bases between the germline ends. CDR3 in amino acids: CSVYRPATNEKLFF. In DNA, the CDR3 is TGCAGCGTGTACAGGCCTGCAACTAATGAAAAACTGTTTTTT.

This clonotype was detected ten times or more. This chain links TRBV19 with TRBJ1-1; D remains unclear. Germline V gene lookup returns CDR1 LNHDA and CDR2 SQIVND (reference sequence). V was shortened by 5 bases and J by 1 base, with 11 bases between the two germline ends. The CDR3 covers 14 residues. The CDR3 DNA sequence: TGTGCCAGTAGTCTCAGACTCGGGAACACTGAAGCTTTCTTT. It encodes CASSLRLGNTEAFF.

This clonotype was observed a handful of times. This chain connects TRBV5-1 to TRBJ2-2, with TRBD2 matching over 10 bases. Germline trimming cut 2 bases from V and 6 bases from J; bases unmatched to any gene: 13. This CDR3 region has 18 residues. Germline CDR1 reads SGHRS; CDR2 reads YFSETQ. The CDR3 loop reads CASSFGLAGDTFAGELFF. The CDR3 DNA sequence: TGCGCCAGCAGCTTCGGGCTAGCGGGAGATACGTTTGCCGGGGAGCTGTTTTTT. Using reference TRBV5-1 and TRBJ2-2 for the parts outside the CDR3, the full variable domain is KAGVTQTPRYLIKTRGQQVTLSCSPISGHRSVSWYQQTPGQGLQFLFEYFSETQRNKGNFPGRFSGRQFSNSRSEMNVSTLELGDSALYLCASSFGLAGDTFAGELFFGEGSRLTVL.

This clonotype was seen at least ten times. This sequence joins TRBV5-1 and TRBJ2-1; 8 nucleotides line up with TRBD2. The CDR3 contains 14 residues. The V segment lost 4 bases and the J segment 2 bases; nucleotides outside the gene matches: 2. Germline CDR1 SGHRS, CDR2 YFSETQ. The chain's CDR3 is CASSEGLAYNEQFF. CDR3 bases: TGCGCCAGCAGCGAGGGACTAGCCTACAATGAGCAGTTCTTC.

This clonotype was seen a handful of times. The rearrangement joins TRBV20-1 to TRBJ2-1; a weak D match, TRBD2 (5 bases). The CDR3 loop spans 14 amino acids. V shed 2 bases and J shed 4 bases, with 12 bases lying between them. CDR1 is DFQATT, CDR2 SNEGSKA, per germline (reference sequence). The CDR3 here is CSARSRGRYNEQFF. The CDR3 DNA sequence: TGCAGTGCTAGATCCCGGGGAAGATACAATGAGCAGTTCTTC.

This clonotype was seen a few times. This rearrangement joins TRBV20-1 to TRBJ2-7; 14 bases are shared with TRBD2. The V and J ends lost 5 bases and 4 bases, in that order; junction bases with no gene match: 10. The CDR3 runs to 16 residues. Per the germline V gene, CDR1 is DFQATT and CDR2 is SNEGSKA (reference sequence). As DNA, the CDR3 is TGCAGTGCTTACGGACTAGCGGGAGGAAAAGGGTACGAGCAGTACTTC. Encoded protein: CSAYGLAGGKGYEQYF.

The genes are TRBV29-1 and TRBJ2-1; D possibly uses TRBD1 or TRBD2 (7 bases each). The V end lost 7 bases, the J end lost 0 bases, and 13 bases lay between the germline ends. The CDR3 is 14 residues long. CDR1 SQVTM and CDR2 ANQGSEA come from the germline V gene. Written as DNA, the CDR3 is TGCAGCGCGGCAGGGGGGGGCTCCTACAATGAGCAGTTCTTC. This sequence encodes CSAAGGGSYNEQFF.